The clone carrying this TCR beta chain was observed a handful of times. CDR3 length: 15 amino acids. Deletions cut 8 bases from V and 4 bases from J, with 17 bases between. Germline V gives CDR1 ENHRY, CDR2 SYGVKD. The sample originates from a study of OX40 agonist ivuxolimab in advanced cancers. Looking at the study overall: Subjects had a mean age of around 63 years, with a range of about 23 to 79; about 83% were male.

The assay was immunoSEQ multiplex PCR, and TCRdb's table has in-frame clones only and misses some. The sample shows about 79,000 clones, about 91% of them seen only once. The clonotype comes from an adult with an advanced solid tumor such as melanoma, head and neck, liver or kidney cancer. The chain has TRBV10-3 and TRBJ2-2; tentatively, D is TRBD1 (5 bases). The source was CD4+ or CD8+ T cells sorted from blood, collected in a trial of the OX40 agonist ivuxolimab. The CDR3 DNA reads as TGTGCCATCGGGGCTGGAGCAGCTCTCACCGGGGAGCTGTTTTTT. It specifies CAIGAGAALTGELFF.